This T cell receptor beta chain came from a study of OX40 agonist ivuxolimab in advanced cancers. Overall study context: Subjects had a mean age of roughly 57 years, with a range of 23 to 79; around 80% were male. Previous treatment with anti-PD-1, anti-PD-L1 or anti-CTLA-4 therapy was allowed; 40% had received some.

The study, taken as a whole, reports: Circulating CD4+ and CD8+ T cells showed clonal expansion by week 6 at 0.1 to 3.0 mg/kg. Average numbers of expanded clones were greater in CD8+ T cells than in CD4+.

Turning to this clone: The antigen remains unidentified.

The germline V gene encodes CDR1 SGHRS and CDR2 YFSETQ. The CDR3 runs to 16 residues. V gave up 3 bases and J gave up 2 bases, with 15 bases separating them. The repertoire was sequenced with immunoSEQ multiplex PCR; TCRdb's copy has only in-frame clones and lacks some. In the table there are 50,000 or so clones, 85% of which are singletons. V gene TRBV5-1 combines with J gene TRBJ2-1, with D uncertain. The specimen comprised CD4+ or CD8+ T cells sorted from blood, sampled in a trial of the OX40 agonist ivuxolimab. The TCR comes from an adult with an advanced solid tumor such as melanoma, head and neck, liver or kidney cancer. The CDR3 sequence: CASSSQGRAAYNEQFF. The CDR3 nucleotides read TGCGCCAGCAGCTCCCAAGGCCGTGCAGCCTACAATGAGCAGTTCTTC.